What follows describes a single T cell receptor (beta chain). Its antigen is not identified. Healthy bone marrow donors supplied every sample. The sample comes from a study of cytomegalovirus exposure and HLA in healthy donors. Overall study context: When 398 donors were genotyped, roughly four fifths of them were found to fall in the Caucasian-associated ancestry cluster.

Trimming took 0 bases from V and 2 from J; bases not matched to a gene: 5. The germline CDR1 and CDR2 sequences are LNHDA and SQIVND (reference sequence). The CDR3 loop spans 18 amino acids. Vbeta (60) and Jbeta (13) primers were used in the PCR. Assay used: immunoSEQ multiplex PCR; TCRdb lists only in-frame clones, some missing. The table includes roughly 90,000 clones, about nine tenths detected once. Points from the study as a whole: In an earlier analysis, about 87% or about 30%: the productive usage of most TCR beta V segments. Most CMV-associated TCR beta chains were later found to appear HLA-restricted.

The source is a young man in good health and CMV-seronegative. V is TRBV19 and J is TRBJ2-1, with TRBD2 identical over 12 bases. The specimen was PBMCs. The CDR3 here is CASSIERGLAGPYNEQFF. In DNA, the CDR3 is TGTGCCAGTAGTATAGAGAGGGGACTAGCGGGCCCCTACAATGAGCAGTTCTTC. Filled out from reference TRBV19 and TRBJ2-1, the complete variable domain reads DGGITQSPKYLFRKEGQNVTLSCEQNLNHDAMYWYRQDPGQGLRLIYYSQIVNDFQKGDIAEGYSVSREKKESFPLTVTSAQKNPTAFYLCASSIERGLAGPYNEQFFGPGTRLTVL.